This T cell receptor beta chain was captured in a study of blood T cell repertoires in COVID-19. CDR1 MNHEY and CDR2 SVGAGI come from the germline V gene. J was trimmed by 4 bases and V by 5 bases; bases with no gene match: 5. The CDR3 sequence is 14 residues long. Clones were sequenced by immunoSEQ multiplex PCR, and TCRdb holds only the in-frame ones, with some missing. Among around 300,000 clones listed, 70% to 90% were seen once. J is TRBJ1-2 and V is TRBV6-5, with TRBD1 matching over 9 bases. This TCR was recovered from a woman aged 50 to 65 with active or convalescent COVID-19. Sequencing input: peripheral blood. CDR3: CASSKTGGIYGYTF. The CDR3 DNA is TGTGCCAGCAGTAAGACAGGGGGAATCTATGGCTACACCTTC.